One and the same sample provided the 9 T cell receptor beta chains below, sequenced in a study of cytomegalovirus exposure and HLA in healthy donors. The PCR contained 60 Vbeta and 13 Jbeta primers. Only in-frame clones appear in the TCRdb table, and some are missing; sequencing was by immunoSEQ multiplex PCR. The sample records under 200,000 clones, 70% to 90% being singletons. Sequencing was performed on PBMCs. The receptors originated from a young woman in good health and CMV-seronegative.

The V gene is TRBV11-2, the J gene TRBJ2-2, with D unclear. Trimming took off 0 bases at V and 4 bases at J, with 6 bases between the two ends. CDR1 SGHAT and CDR2 FQNNGV come from the germline V gene. This CDR3 region has 14 residues. CDR3 residues: CASSLDLVTGELFF. As DNA, the CDR3 is TGTGCCAGCAGCTTAGATTTAGTCACCGGGGAGCTGTTTTTT.

This chain links TRBV11-2 with TRBJ2-5; D remains unclear. The germline V gene has CDR1 SGHAT and CDR2 FQNNGV. The CDR3 runs to 12 residues. V lost 5 bases and J lost 5, with 9 bases in between. DNA for the CDR3: TGTGCCAGCAGCAGTAACTGGGAGACCCAGTACTTC. The encoded protein is CASSSNWETQYF.

This chain connects TRBV5-1 to TRBJ1-2; 8 nucleotides agree with TRBD1. Germline loops: CDR1 SGHRS, CDR2 YFSETQ. Trimming at V came to 0 bases and at J to 6 bases, leaving 7 bases not matched to a gene. This CDR3 is 15 amino acids long. The CDR3 sequence is CASSLEQGAPHGYTF. The DNA for the CDR3 is TGCGCCAGCAGCTTGGAGCAGGGGGCCCCTCATGGCTACACCTTC.

The V and J genes are TRBV5-1 and TRBJ1-2; possibly TRBD1 for D (6 bases). The CDR3 has 16 residues. Germline-derived CDR1 and CDR2 are SGHRS and YFSETQ. The ends were cut back, 4 bases at V and 6 bases at J, with 22 bases in the middle. CDR3 nucleotide sequence: TGCGCCAGCAGCCCGGCCGGTTGGGGGCGCCGGGATGGCTACACCTTC. Protein sequence: CASSPAGWGRRDGYTF.

The CDR3 loop reads CASSLVSRQGATYSNQPQHF. The CDR3 DNA sequence: TGTGCCAGCAGCTTAGTCTCGCGCCAGGGCGCTACCTATAGCAATCAGCCCCAGCATTTT. The J gene is TRBJ1-5, the V gene TRBV7-8; TRBD1 might be the D (5 bases). CDR3 length: 20 residues. V gave up 1 base and J gave up 0 bases, with 22 bases separating them. Germline CDR1 SGHVS, CDR2 FQNEAQ.

The V call is TRBV7-2, the J call TRBJ2-3; 12 nucleotides align to TRBD2. Trimming cost V 5 bases and J 7 bases; bases outside gene matches: 10. CDR1 and CDR2 (germline): SGHTA, FQGNSA. The CDR3 has 16 residues. CDR3 amino acids: CASSPRTSGIPNTQYF. CDR3 DNA: TGTGCCAGCAGCCCCCGGACTAGCGGGATTCCAAATACGCAGTATTTT.

The rearrangement links TRBV5-1 to TRBJ2-5; no firm D call. Judging by the DNA end, TRBJ2-7 fits better; the J call may be wrong. CDR3 size: 15 residues. CDR1 SGHRS and CDR2 YFSETQ come from the germline V gene. The CDR3 DNA is TGCGCCAGCAGCCCGGAAACGTTCTACTACTACGAGCAGTACTTC. As protein: CASSPETFYYYEQYF.

CDR3 amino acids: CASSFSGDYGYTF. CDR3 in DNA: TGTGCCAGCAGCTTCTCAGGGGACTATGGCTACACCTTC. The chain joins TRBV5-5 to TRBJ1-2; weak D call: TRBD1 (6 bases). CDR1 is SGHKS, CDR2 YYEKEE, per germline (reference sequence). Trimming took off 2 bases at V and 3 bases at J, with 8 bases between the two ends. This CDR3 is built from 13 residues.

The rearrangement uses TRBV5-1 and TRBJ1-6; 9 positions match TRBD1. CDR3 size: 15 residues. Losses at the gene ends were 2 bases for V and 8 bases for J; bases not matched to a gene: 5. CDR1 is SGHRS and CDR2 is YFSETQ in the germline V gene. The CDR3 protein is CASSFTGGEDSPLHF. The CDR3 nucleotides read TGCGCCAGCAGCTTCACAGGGGGCGAGGATTCACCCCTCCACTTT.